The rows below give T cell receptor beta chains drawn from one sample of a study of control samples from healthy donors and cancer patients. Clones were read by immunoSEQ multiplex PCR, and TCRdb kept only the in-frame ones, dropping some. The sample has around 42,000 clones, approximately 87% seen once. Sequenced input: blood. These receptors all stem from a man aged 55-75 years in good health. The CDR3 runs from the conserved cysteine through the conserved F or W. D genes are given only for firm matches. Clone size is not always given. Where it is, it says once, few, many or a class for expanded clones.

clone_size,j_call,d_call,v_call,cdr3_nt,cdr3_aa
NA,TRBJ2-3,TRBD2,TRBV19,TGTGCCAGTAGACCGGGACTAGCGGGAGCGGGGAGCACAGATACGCAGTATTTT,CASRPGLAGAGSTDTQYF
few,TRBJ1-1,NA,TRBV5-8,TGTGCCAGCAGCTTGGAGGAGGGAGCGACTGAAGCTTTCTTT,CASSLEEGATEAFF
NA,TRBJ2-5,TRBD2,TRBV28,TGTGCCAGCTGCTCTGGGCGGACTAGCGGGATTGGTCAAGAGACCCAGTACTTC,CASCSGRTSGIGQETQYF
NA,TRBJ2-2,NA,TRBV7-2,TGTGCCAGCAGCCCTAAATACGGGGAGCTGTTTTTT,CASSPKYGELFF
NA,TRBJ2-1,NA,TRBV2,TGTGCCAGCGCAGGGGGGGACAATGAGCAGTTCTTC,CASAGGDNEQFF
NA,TRBJ1-2,TRBD1,TRBV19,TGTGCCAGTAGTGAACAGGGGTCTAACTATGGCTACACCTTC,CASSEQGSNYGYTF
NA,TRBJ2-1,NA,TRBV9,TGTGCCAGCAGCGTAAGTATATACGGCAATGAGCAGTTCTTC,CASSVSIYGNEQFF
NA,TRBJ2-2,NA,TRBV6-2/TRBV6-3,TGTGCCAGCAGTTTTGTGACAGTGAACACCGGGGAGCTGTTTTTT,CASSFVTVNTGELFF
NA,TRBJ1-4,NA,TRBV20-1,TGCAGTGCTTGGTATGGAGAAAAACTGTTTTTT,CSAWYGEKLFF
NA,TRBJ1-6,NA,TRBV6-1,TGTGCCAGCAGTGAAAGACCGACCTATAATTCACCCCTCCACTTT,CASSERPTYNSPLHF
NA,TRBJ2-7,NA,TRBV10-3,TGTGCCATCAGTGCTTCAGTCGTACCCTCCTACGAGCAGTACTTC,CAISASVVPSYEQYF
NA,TRBJ1-2,NA,TRBV12-3/TRBV12-4,TGTGCCAGCAGTCACCGACAGGCCGGCTACACCTTC,CASSHRQAGYTF
NA,TRBJ1-1,NA,TRBV10-3,TGTGCCATCAGTGAAGTCCCGAACACTGAAGCTTTCTTT,CAISEVPNTEAFF
medium-sized,TRBJ1-1,TRBD1,TRBV3-1/TRBV3-2,TGTGCCAGCAGCCCATTGACAGGGTGGAACACTGAAGCTTTCTTT,CASSPLTGWNTEAFF
NA,TRBJ1-6,NA,TRBV10-3,TGTGCCATCAGTTTAGGACAGCAAAATTCACCCCTCCACTTT,CAISLGQQNSPLHF
few,TRBJ1-6,NA,TRBV7-9,TGTGCCAGTAGCTTTAACGAGGATTCACCCCTCCACTTT,CASSFNEDSPLHF
few,TRBJ2-2,NA,TRBV30,TGTGCCTGGGGACTCGGGGCGTTCACCGGGGAGCTGTTTTTT,CAWGLGAFTGELFF
NA,TRBJ2-7,NA,TRBV6-5,TGTGCCAGCAGTCCAGATACCTACGAGCAGTACTTC,CASSPDTYEQYF
NA,TRBJ2-1,TRBD2,TRBV24-1,TGTGCCACCAGTGATTTAAACAAAGCGGGAGGGATTGATGAGCAGTTCTTC,CATSDLNKAGGIDEQFF
NA,TRBJ1-6,NA,TRBV25-1,TGTGCCAGCAGTGTCAGAGTTGGTTCACCCCTCCACTTT,CASSVRVGSPLHF
NA,TRBJ2-7,NA,TRBV6-5,TGTGCCAGCAGCCAGGGGGGCGTCTACGAGCAGTACTTC,CASSQGGVYEQYF
NA,TRBJ1-2,NA,TRBV4-3,TGCGCCAGCAGCCAAGATCATTTAGGCGGAAAACTAGATGGCTACACCTTC,CASSQDHLGGKLDGYTF
NA,TRBJ1-6,NA,TRBV30,TGTGCCTGGAGTGTACGGGGCTCCTATAATTCACCCCTCCACTTT,CAWSVRGSYNSPLHF
NA,TRBJ2-5,NA,TRBV12-2,TGTGCAAGTCGCCTCGGACCCCGGCAAGAGACCCAGTACTTC,CASRLGPRQETQYF
once,TRBJ1-1,NA,TRBV6-5,TGTGCCAGCAGTTACTCGAACAGAAAGAACACTGAAGCTTTCTTT,CASSYSNRKNTEAFF
few,TRBJ2-5,NA,TRBV7-3,TGTGCCAGCAGCCCGACTGGGGGAAGAGAGACCCAGTACTTC,CASSPTGGRETQYF